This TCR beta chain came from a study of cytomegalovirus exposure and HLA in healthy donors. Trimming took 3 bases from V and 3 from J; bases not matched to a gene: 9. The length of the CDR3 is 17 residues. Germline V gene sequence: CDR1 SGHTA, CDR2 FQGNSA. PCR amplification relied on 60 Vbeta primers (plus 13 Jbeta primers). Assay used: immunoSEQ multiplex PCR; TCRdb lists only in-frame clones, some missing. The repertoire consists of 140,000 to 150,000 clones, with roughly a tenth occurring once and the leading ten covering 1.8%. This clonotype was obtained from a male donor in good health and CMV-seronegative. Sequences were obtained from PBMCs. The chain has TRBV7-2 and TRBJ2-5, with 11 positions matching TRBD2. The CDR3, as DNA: TGTGCCAGCAGCTTTCCTTTACTAGCGGGAGCTGAAGAGACCCAGTACTTC. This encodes CASSFPLLAGAEETQYF.